The rows below give T cell receptor beta chains drawn from one sample of a study of blood T cell repertoires in COVID-19. This table comes from immunoSEQ multiplex PCR, and its TCRdb copy is limited to in-frame clones, with some not included. The sample consists of some 87,000 clones, about 82% of them appearing once. Sequenced: peripheral blood. The receptors come from a woman aged 70-85 years with active or convalescent COVID-19. CDR3s include the opening cysteine and the closing phenylalanine or tryptophan. The order of the fields is clone size, J gene, D gene, V gene, CDR3 protein, CDR3 DNA. D genes are given only for firm matches. Clone size appears in some rows only: once, few, many, or a class for an expanded clone.

abundance: -; j_gene: TRBJ1-2; d_gene: TRBD1; v_gene: TRBV5-1; CDR3aa: CASSPGTGANYGYTF; CDR3nt: TGCGCCAGCAGCCCCGGGACAGGGGCTAACTATGGCTACACCTTC
abundance: -; j_gene: TRBJ1-4; d_gene: -; v_gene: TRBV28; CDR3aa: CASRRAGLSTNEKLFF; CDR3nt: TGTGCCAGCAGGAGGGCCGGATTGTCAACTAATGAAAAACTGTTTTTT
abundance: once; j_gene: TRBJ1-2; d_gene: TRBD1; v_gene: TRBV7-8; CDR3aa: CASSLNRDRAGYTF; CDR3nt: TGTGCCAGCAGTTTAAACCGGGACAGGGCTGGCTACACCTTC
abundance: -; j_gene: TRBJ2-5; d_gene: TRBD1; v_gene: TRBV5-1; CDR3aa: CASSYHGQEQETQYF; CDR3nt: TGCGCCAGCAGCTATCACGGACAGGAACAAGAGACCCAGTACTTC
abundance: few; j_gene: TRBJ1-1; d_gene: TRBD1; v_gene: TRBV5-1; CDR3aa: CASNLGQPNTEAFF; CDR3nt: TGCGCCAGCAACTTGGGACAGCCGAACACTGAAGCTTTCTTT
abundance: once; j_gene: TRBJ2-6; d_gene: TRBD2; v_gene: TRBV6-5; CDR3aa: CAGQTGGAGANVLTF; CDR3nt: TGTGCCGGGCAGACCGGGGGGGCTGGGGCCAACGTCCTGACTTTC
abundance: -; j_gene: TRBJ2-5; d_gene: -; v_gene: TRBV7-7; CDR3aa: CASSLVGGSETQYF; CDR3nt: TGTGCTAGCAGCTTAGTAGGAGGGTCTGAGACCCAGTACTTC
abundance: once; j_gene: TRBJ1-1; d_gene: -; v_gene: TRBV19; CDR3aa: CARTGNTEAFF; CDR3nt: TGTGCCAGGACAGGGAACACTGAAGCTTTCTTT
abundance: -; j_gene: TRBJ2-1; d_gene: -; v_gene: TRBV5-1; CDR3aa: CASKKGPTSDEQFF; CDR3nt: TGCGCCAGCAAGAAGGGGCCAACTTCGGATGAGCAGTTCTTC
abundance: -; j_gene: TRBJ2-3; d_gene: -; v_gene: TRBV5-5; CDR3aa: CASSPPPGTQYF; CDR3nt: TGTGCCAGCAGCCCACCCCCGGGTACGCAGTATTTT
abundance: -; j_gene: TRBJ1-6; d_gene: TRBD1; v_gene: TRBV5-6; CDR3aa: CASSRPAGTGGQSPLHF; CDR3nt: TGTGCCAGCAGCCGACCGGCCGGGACAGGGGGTCAATCACCCCTCCACTTT
abundance: few; j_gene: TRBJ2-1; d_gene: TRBD2; v_gene: TRBV6-2/TRBV6-3; CDR3aa: CASSYSPPGGIYNEQFF; CDR3nt: TGTGCCAGCAGTTACTCGCCCCCGGGGGGGATCTACAATGAGCAGTTCTTC
abundance: -; j_gene: TRBJ1-6; d_gene: TRBD1; v_gene: TRBV5-1; CDR3aa: CASSLTGEANNSPLHF; CDR3nt: TGCGCCAGCAGCCTTACAGGGGAGGCTAATAATTCACCCCTCCACTTT
abundance: -; j_gene: TRBJ2-7; d_gene: TRBD2; v_gene: TRBV6-5; CDR3aa: CASSPTSVREQYF; CDR3nt: TGTGCCAGCAGTCCTACTAGCGTTCGCGAGCAGTACTTC
abundance: -; j_gene: TRBJ2-5; d_gene: TRBD1; v_gene: TRBV29-1; CDR3aa: CSVVTDRDRGPKTQYF; CDR3nt: TGCAGCGTTGTGACCGACCGGGACAGGGGGCCGAAGACCCAGTACTTC
abundance: -; j_gene: TRBJ1-4; d_gene: TRBD1; v_gene: TRBV15; CDR3aa: CATSRTPGQIEKLFF; CDR3nt: TGTGCCACCAGCAGAACTCCGGGACAGATCGAAAAACTGTTTTTT
abundance: few; j_gene: TRBJ2-7; d_gene: TRBD2; v_gene: TRBV3-1/TRBV3-2; CDR3aa: CASSQDRLAGVSYF; CDR3nt: TGTGCCAGCAGCCAAGATAGGCTAGCGGGGGTGAGTTACTTC
abundance: -; j_gene: TRBJ1-2; d_gene: -; v_gene: TRBV7-9; CDR3aa: CASSLSDRRYGYTF; CDR3nt: TGTGCCAGCAGCTTATCTGACAGACGCTATGGCTACACCTTC
abundance: -; j_gene: TRBJ1-2; d_gene: -; v_gene: TRBV7-2; CDR3aa: CASSQIRGGLRAYSYGYTF; CDR3nt: TGTGCCAGCAGCCAAATTCGGGGAGGACTCAGGGCTTATAGCTATGGCTACACCTTC
abundance: once; j_gene: TRBJ1-5; d_gene: -; v_gene: TRBV4-1; CDR3aa: CASSQDLRGSQPQHF; CDR3nt: TGCGCCAGCAGCCAAGATTTACGTGGGAGTCAGCCCCAGCATTTT
abundance: -; j_gene: TRBJ1-1; d_gene: TRBD1; v_gene: TRBV24-1; CDR3aa: CATSDSGGGNTEAFF; CDR3nt: TGTGCCACCAGTGATTCAGGGGGCGGGAACACTGAAGCTTTCTTT
abundance: -; j_gene: TRBJ1-6; d_gene: TRBD1; v_gene: TRBV2; CDR3aa: CASTEGQFAESPLHF; CDR3nt: TGTGCCAGCACCGAGGGACAGTTCGCAGAGTCACCCCTCCACTTT
abundance: -; j_gene: TRBJ2-1; d_gene: TRBD2; v_gene: TRBV5-4; CDR3aa: CASSPGTSGGVEQFF; CDR3nt: TGTGCCAGCAGCCCCGGGACTAGCGGGGGGGTTGAGCAGTTCTTC
abundance: -; j_gene: TRBJ2-2; d_gene: -; v_gene: TRBV4-1; CDR3aa: CASSPFWASGELFF; CDR3nt: TGCGCCAGCAGCCCTTTCTGGGCCTCCGGGGAGCTGTTTTTT
abundance: -; j_gene: TRBJ2-1; d_gene: TRBD2; v_gene: TRBV13; CDR3aa: CASSPPRTSGGWNEQFF; CDR3nt: TGTGCCAGCAGCCCCCCCAGGACTAGCGGGGGTTGGAATGAGCAGTTCTTC
abundance: -; j_gene: TRBJ2-5; d_gene: TRBD1; v_gene: TRBV4-1; CDR3aa: CASSQTGLQETQYF; CDR3nt: TGCGCCAGCAGCCAGACAGGGTTACAAGAGACCCAGTACTTC
abundance: -; j_gene: TRBJ2-3; d_gene: TRBD2; v_gene: TRBV9; CDR3aa: CASSRLAGRPPTDTQYF; CDR3nt: TGTGCCAGCAGCAGGCTAGCGGGGCGGCCCCCCACAGATACGCAGTATTTT
abundance: -; j_gene: TRBJ2-7; d_gene: TRBD2; v_gene: TRBV27; CDR3aa: CASSLRTSGERTYEQYF; CDR3nt: TGTGCCAGCAGTTTAAGGACTAGCGGGGAGAGAACCTACGAGCAGTACTTC
abundance: -; j_gene: TRBJ2-2; d_gene: -; v_gene: TRBV10-3; CDR3aa: CAISPRLASGVFRELFF; CDR3nt: TGTGCCATCAGCCCTAGATTAGCCAGCGGTGTGTTTCGCGAGCTGTTTTTT
abundance: once; j_gene: TRBJ2-2; d_gene: TRBD1; v_gene: TRBV6-5; CDR3aa: CASSNRGPNTGELFF; CDR3nt: TGTGCCAGCAGCAACAGGGGACCAAACACCGGGGAGCTGTTTTTT
abundance: -; j_gene: TRBJ1-5; d_gene: -; v_gene: TRBV5-1; CDR3aa: CASSLDLNQPQHF; CDR3nt: TGCGCCAGCAGCTTGGATTTAAATCAGCCCCAGCATTTT
abundance: -; j_gene: TRBJ2-7; d_gene: -; v_gene: TRBV6-6; CDR3aa: CASSTNYYEQYF; CDR3nt: TGTGCCAGCAGTACTAATTACTACGAGCAGTACTTC
abundance: -; j_gene: TRBJ2-1; d_gene: TRBD2; v_gene: TRBV6-5; CDR3aa: CASTQRGGEQFF; CDR3nt: TGTGCCAGCACCCAGCGGGGAGGGGAGCAGTTCTTC
abundance: -; j_gene: TRBJ2-7; d_gene: TRBD1; v_gene: TRBV4-3; CDR3aa: CASSPTWTGRFGWDEQYF; CDR3nt: TGCGCCAGCAGCCCTACTTGGACAGGGCGGTTTGGGTGGGACGAGCAGTACTTC
abundance: once; j_gene: TRBJ2-1; d_gene: -; v_gene: TRBV5-1; CDR3aa: CASSLDSPSKYNEQFF; CDR3nt: TGCGCCAGCAGCCTCGATTCCCCTAGCAAATACAATGAGCAGTTCTTC
abundance: -; j_gene: TRBJ2-1; d_gene: TRBD2; v_gene: TRBV5-1; CDR3aa: CASKFRPGLAAPAYNEQFF; CDR3nt: TGCGCCAGCAAGTTCCGCCCGGGACTAGCGGCCCCCGCCTACAATGAGCAGTTCTTC
abundance: -; j_gene: TRBJ2-1; d_gene: TRBD2; v_gene: TRBV29-1; CDR3aa: CSVQRGVNEQFF; CDR3nt: TGCAGCGTTCAGCGGGGGGTCAATGAGCAGTTCTTC
abundance: -; j_gene: TRBJ2-1; d_gene: TRBD2; v_gene: TRBV18; CDR3aa: CASSPPGGRSYNEQFF; CDR3nt: TGTGCCAGCTCACCTCCGGGGGGTCGATCCTACAATGAGCAGTTCTTC
abundance: -; j_gene: TRBJ2-3; d_gene: -; v_gene: TRBV7-2; CDR3aa: CASSLGVADTQYF; CDR3nt: TGTGCCAGCAGCTTAGGAGTTGCAGATACGCAGTATTTT
abundance: -; j_gene: TRBJ1-1; d_gene: -; v_gene: TRBV6-5; CDR3aa: CASSYSVHLNTEAFF; CDR3nt: TGTGCCAGCAGTTACTCGGTACATTTAAACACTGAAGCTTTCTTT
abundance: -; j_gene: TRBJ2-2; d_gene: TRBD2; v_gene: TRBV29-1; CDR3aa: CSAGWTRGGGELFF; CDR3nt: TGCAGCGCCGGATGGACTCGGGGGGGCGGGGAGCTGTTTTTT
abundance: -; j_gene: TRBJ1-4; d_gene: -; v_gene: TRBV7-9; CDR3aa: CASSSENYVSTNEKLFF; CDR3nt: TGTGCCAGCAGCTCCGAGAACTATGTGTCAACTAATGAAAAACTGTTTTTT
abundance: -; j_gene: TRBJ2-7; d_gene: -; v_gene: TRBV28; CDR3aa: CASPPSGLSSYEQYF; CDR3nt: TGTGCCAGTCCACCCAGCGGGTTGAGCTCCTACGAGCAGTACTTC
abundance: -; j_gene: TRBJ2-7; d_gene: TRBD1; v_gene: TRBV6-5; CDR3aa: CASSTGTGTFYEQYF; CDR3nt: TGTGCCAGCAGTACCGGGACAGGGACTTTCTACGAGCAGTACTTC
abundance: -; j_gene: TRBJ2-1; d_gene: TRBD2; v_gene: TRBV7-2; CDR3aa: CASSSTGGLVEFF; CDR3nt: TGTGCCAGCAGCTCCACGGGCGGACTAGTGGAGTTCTTC
abundance: -; j_gene: TRBJ2-1; d_gene: TRBD2; v_gene: TRBV7-9; CDR3aa: CASTTSGGGYNEQFF; CDR3nt: TGTGCCAGCACCACCTCGGGCGGGGGCTACAATGAGCAGTTCTTC
abundance: few; j_gene: TRBJ1-1; d_gene: -; v_gene: TRBV19; CDR3aa: CASIREGRELAEAFF; CDR3nt: TGTGCCAGTATAAGGGAGGGGAGGGAGTTGGCTGAAGCTTTCTTT
abundance: -; j_gene: TRBJ1-2; d_gene: -; v_gene: TRBV5-1; CDR3aa: CASSLGGDYGYTF; CDR3nt: TGCGCCAGCAGCCTTGGAGGGGACTATGGCTACACCTTC
abundance: few; j_gene: TRBJ1-1; d_gene: -; v_gene: TRBV10-1; CDR3aa: CASSESVVAEAFF; CDR3nt: TGCGCCAGCAGTGAGTCGGTAGTCGCTGAAGCTTTCTTT
abundance: once; j_gene: TRBJ2-1; d_gene: -; v_gene: TRBV13; CDR3aa: CASSLSPGGARYNEQFF; CDR3nt: TGTGCCAGCAGCTTAAGCCCGGGCGGGGCCCGCTACAATGAGCAGTTCTTC